Shown below are 17 T cell receptor beta chains from a single sample sequenced in a study of tumor-infiltrating lymphocytes in primary liver carcinoma. From unsorted bulk tissue weighing roughly 17-34 mg, DNA and RNA were co-extracted. From approximately 0.5 ug of total RNA, TCR beta-specific cDNA was reverse-transcribed using a constant-region primer. Construction of TCR beta libraries relied on three successive nested multiplex PCR rounds employing slightly modified ARM-PCR. TRBV1-TRBV30 forward primers paired with a C-beta reverse primer drove the first two PCR rounds, around 9 cycles each. In TCRdb, the multiplex PCR reads were re-called with MiXCR into one record per CDR3 protein. Altogether around 27,000 distinct CDR3 sequences are present, roughly 78% being singletons, with the ten largest covering less than 55%. Sequenced input: liver tumor tissue from sampling region 3. Regarding subset: tumor region T3, left-lateral pole. These receptors all stem from a man aged 35-49 years with primary liver carcinoma and hepatitis B virus infection.

Worth noting for this clonotype: A much larger clone lies a single base off, so this may be a read error. The CDR3, as DNA: TGTGCCAGCAGGCTACCCCCCCGTGACCACACCTTC. It yields the protein CASRLPPRDHTF. The V and J genes are TRBV12-3 or TRBV12-4 and TRBJ1-2, with D uncertain. CDR3 length: 12 residues. V was trimmed by 6 bases and J by 12 bases, leaving 17 bases between them.

The chain employs TRBV4-1 and TRBJ2-1; TRBD1 matches at 10 bases. Per germline, CDR1 MGHRA and CDR2 YSYEKL. The CDR3 runs to 21 residues. After removal of 1 base from V and 8 bases from J, the junction contained 23 bases not matched to a gene. The CDR3 spells CASSQGTRGQGFLTPTDEQFF. DNA of the CDR3: TGCGCCAGCAGCCAAGGTACACGGGGACAGGGGTTTTTGACCCCCACGGATGAGCAGTTCTTC.

With regard to this clonotype: An end of the junction differs from the germline gene, which may be a read error. The V gene is TRBV6-5, the J gene TRBJ2-7; no definite D call. CDR1 MNHEY and CDR2 SVGAGI come from the germline V gene. This CDR3 contains 16 residues. The CDR3 region is CASRPRQAASFYEQCF. DNA for the CDR3: TGTGCCAGCAGGCCCAGACAAGCAGCATCCTTTTACGAGCAGTGCTTC.

With respect to this clonotype: Since no conserved phenylalanine or tryptophan closes the CDR3, a read error is the likely cause. The limits of the CDR3 on the DNA are not certain, so only TCRdb's listed CDR3 is given. The V and J genes are TRBV21-1 and TRBJ2-3; whether TRBD2, the table's D call, matches the DNA was not checked. TRBV21-1 is flagged as a pseudogene. The CDR3 adds up to 22 amino acids, both ends counted. CDR3 loop: CTSSLQAPGTNGRNTRADTQYY.

Regarding this clonotype: Because the CDR3 is missing its conserved closing phenylalanine or tryptophan, this is likely a read error. The V gene is TRBV12-3 or TRBV12-4, the J gene TRBJ2-7; unclear D gene. The CDR3 length is 16 residues. CDR3 sequence (DNA): TGTGCTAGCAGTTTAATAGGCCCCGGTAGCTCCTACGAGCAGTACTAC. This codes for CASSLIGPGSSYEQYY.

This rearrangement joins TRBV5-1 to TRBJ2-5, with D uncertain. The CDR3 totals 14 residues. Per the germline V gene, CDR1 is SGHRS and CDR2 is YFSETQ. The germline V and J ends were trimmed by 4 bases and 2 bases, with 12 bases remaining between them. In nucleotides, the CDR3 is TGCGCCAGCAGCCCCAAGACGGCTCAAGAGACCCAGTACTTC. Protein: CASSPKTAQETQYF.

On this clonotype itself: Lacking the conserved final phenylalanine or tryptophan, this CDR3 likely reflects a read error. V is TRBV5-1 and J is TRBJ2-3, with a tentative D call TRBD1 (6 bases). CDR1 is SGHRS and CDR2 is YFSETQ in the germline V gene. The CDR3 loop spans 13 amino acids. The CDR3 sequence: CANSWDKGDTQYY. The CDR3 bases are TGCGCCAACAGCTGGGACAAGGGAGATACGCAGTATTAT.

This clonotype appeared many times. The junction departs from the called germline gene at one end, perhaps through a read error. The rearrangement uses TRBV28 and TRBJ2-7; 9 bases are shared with TRBD1. The CDR3 is made up of 15 amino acids. The germline gives CDR1 MDHEN, CDR2 SYDVKM. The CDR3 DNA reads TGTGCCAGCAGTTTGGGGGGACAGGGCTCCTCCGAGCAGTACTTC. Translation: CASSLGGQGSSEQYF.

This chain links TRBV11-2 with TRBJ2-7, with D hard to call. Germline lookup yields CDR1 SGHAT and CDR2 FQNNGV. V lost 5 bases and J 6 bases, leaving 8 bases between the germline ends. This CDR3 spans 11 amino acids. As DNA, the CDR3 is TGTGCCAGCAGCGCGACAATCGAGCAGTACTTC. Translated, it gives CASSATIEQYF.

Concerning this clonotype itself: The conserved phenylalanine or tryptophan is not found at the CDR3 terminus, so this likely reflects a read error. V usage is TRBV12-3 or TRBV12-4 and J usage is TRBJ2-7; 11 bases map to TRBD2. V shed 7 bases, J shed 7 bases, and the junction held 18 bases outside the gene matches. CDR3 length equals 17 residues. The CDR3 loop reads CASNSTGTSGRLGEQYL. Written as DNA, the CDR3 is TGTGCCAGCAATTCTACAGGGACTAGCGGACGTCTGGGGGAGCAGTACCTC.

A remark on this clonotype: Relative to the germline gene, one junction end is altered; a read error may explain this. V gene TRBV6-2 or TRBV6-3 combines with J gene TRBJ1-1, with D unresolved. Germline V CDR1 and CDR2: MNHEY, SVGEGT. The CDR3 extends over 14 amino acids. The CDR3: CTSSYPEMNTEAFF. The CDR3 DNA reads TGTACCAGTAGTTACCCAGAGATGAACACTGAAGCTTTCTTT.

About this clonotype: At one boundary the junction diverges from the germline segment, which might be a read error. The rearrangement links TRBV14 to TRBJ1-2; D is unclear. Germline CDR1 SGHDN, CDR2 FVKESK. The CDR3 has 17 amino acids. CDR3 in DNA: TGTACCAGCAGCCAACGATATCACACTCAAGAGCTCTATGGCTACACCTTC. This codes for CTSSQRYHTQELYGYTF.

About this clonotype itself: One end of the junction fails to match germline, which may point to a read error. The V gene is TRBV28, the J gene TRBJ2-7; 10 bases agree with TRBD1. Germline V gives CDR1 MDHEN, CDR2 SYDVKM. The CDR3 extends over 14 amino acids. CDR3 bases: TGTACCAGCATACGGACAGGGGGATCCTACGAGCAGTACTTC. It yields the protein CTSIRTGGSYEQYF.

Worth noting for this clonotype: The CDR3 does not close with the conserved phenylalanine or tryptophan, likely indicating a read error. This chain joins TRBV4-2 and TRBJ2-7, with 16 bases lining up with TRBD2. The germline gives CDR1 LGHNA, CDR2 YNFKEQ. The CDR3 totals 18 residues. The chain's CDR3 is CTSSGKPGLAGGPHEQYY. Here the CDR3 DNA reads TGTACCAGCAGTGGAAAACCGGGACTAGCGGGGGGGCCACACGAGCAGTACTAC.

This clonotype was found once. The V gene is TRBV20-1, the J gene TRBJ2-3; 8 bases fit TRBD1. Germline assignment: CDR1 DFQATT and CDR2 SNEGSKA (reference sequence). V dropped 8 bases and J dropped 2; count of bases not matched to a gene: 9. The CDR3 runs to 14 residues. This chain's CDR3 is CSTPRTGNTDTQYF. The CDR3 coding sequence is TGCAGTACTCCCCGGACAGGGAACACAGATACGCAGTATTTT.

A note on this clonotype: Since the CDR3 does not end with the conserved phenylalanine or tryptophan, this likely comes from a read error. The J gene is TRBJ1-1, the V gene TRBV11-2; D uncertain. Germline CDR1 reads SGHAT; CDR2 reads FQNNGV. The CDR3 runs to 13 residues. For the CDR3, the DNA is TGTGCCGGCAGCTTAACCGAAAACACTGAAGCTTTCTCT. Protein product: CAGSLTENTEAFS.

The chain uses TRBV11-1 and TRBJ2-5; D may be TRBD1 (6 bases). Germline V CDR1 and CDR2: SGHAT, FQDESV (reference sequence). This CDR3 comprises 14 residues. The V end lost 8 bases, the J end lost 9 bases, and 22 bases lay between the germline ends. The CDR3 DNA sequence: TGTGCCAGCTGTGGACAGATGGAGGTGGAGGCCCAGTACTTC. It encodes CASCGQMEVEAQYF. The variable domain in full, completed from reference TRBV11-1 and TRBJ2-5, reads EAEVAQSPRYKITEKSQAVAFWCDPISGHATLYWYRQILGQGPELLVQFQDESVVDDSQLPKDRFSAERLKGVDSTLKIQPAELGDSAMYLCASCGQMEVEAQYFGPGTRLLVL.